Below, 31 T cell receptor beta chains from the same sample are listed, as sequenced in a study of T cells in Graves' hyperthyroidism and ophthalmopathy. Researchers took RNA transcripts and amplified the TCR beta CDR3 regions from them. The TCR CDR3 was amplified in a first-round RT-PCR using the HTBI primer set. Each CDR3 protein is one row after TCRdb ran MiXCR on the multiplex PCR reads. This sample has some 460,000 distinct CDR3 sequences, with 15% to 17% found just once. Input material: blood. These receptors all come from a woman younger than 30 with Graves' hyperthyroidism.

This clonotype has a handful of counts. The rearrangement links TRBV6-1 to TRBJ1-4; 7 bases line up with TRBD1. Germline V gene lookup returns CDR1 MNHNS and CDR2 SASEGT. V lost 8 bases to trimming and J lost 5 bases; unmatched junction nucleotides: 11. This CDR3 is built from 15 residues. The CDR3 coding sequence is TGTGCCAGCGCGCCGGGGACAGCCTTCAATGAAAAACTGTTTTTT. It specifies CASAPGTAFNEKLFF.

The chain is built from TRBV6-5 and TRBJ1-1; possibly TRBD1 for D (5 bases). The CDR3 is 15 residues long. The germline V gene has CDR1 MNHEY and CDR2 SVGAGI. Between the trimmed V and J ends, which lost 0 bases and 1 base, there was a span of 9 bases. The CDR3 nucleotides read TGTGCCAGCAGTTACTCCGAGGGGCCGAACACTGAAGCTTTCTTT. Amino acid sequence: CASSYSEGPNTEAFF.

This chain connects TRBV5-6 to TRBJ2-1; D is possibly TRBD1 (6 bases). The V end was cut by 6 bases, the J end by 5 bases, with 18 bases between. The CDR3 length is 15 residues. Germline V gene data show CDR1 as SGHDT and CDR2 as YYEEEE. The CDR3 DNA follows: TGTGCCAGCACCCAAGGGGGAAGAGGACACAATGAGCAGTTCTTC. Translating gives CASTQGGRGHNEQFF.

This clonotype was detected ten times or more. This sequence joins TRBV5-1 and TRBJ2-2, with TRBD2 identical over 9 bases. After removal of 5 bases from V and 7 bases from J, the junction contained 6 bases not matched to a gene. Per germline, CDR1 SGHRS and CDR2 YFSETQ. This CDR3 has 14 residues. Here the CDR3 DNA reads TGCGCCAGCAGTCCTAGCGGGATGCGCGGGGAGCTGTTTTTT. Translation gives CASSPSGMRGELFF.

This clonotype was observed at least ten times. This rearrangement joins TRBV12-5 to TRBJ2-1, with 7 bases lining up with TRBD1. Germline CDR1 LGHNT, CDR2 FRNRAP. J gave up 8 bases and V 5 bases, and 9 bases lay outside the gene matches. The CDR3 extends over 14 amino acids. Written as DNA, the CDR3 is TGTGCTAGTGGTCCCCGGACAGGTCCGGATGAGCAGTTCTTC. Encoded protein: CASGPRTGPDEQFF.

This clonotype showed up many times. The chain carries TRBV2 and TRBJ1-2; D may be TRBD1 (5 bases). CDR1 is SNHLY, CDR2 FYNNEI, per germline. The V end was cut by 6 bases, the J end by 5 bases, with 10 bases between. This CDR3 spans 12 amino acids. CDR3 DNA sequence: TGTGCCAGCAGGGATGGGGGATATGGCTACACCTTC. The encoded protein is CASRDGGYGYTF.

This clonotype was counted many times. The chain carries TRBV10-3 and TRBJ2-3; 7 bases match TRBD2. V shed 7 bases, J shed 4 bases, and the junction held 8 bases outside the gene matches. The germline V gene has CDR1 ENHRY and CDR2 SYGVKD. The CDR3 is 14 amino acids. The CDR3: CAITREWGADTQYF. The CDR3 region has the DNA TGTGCCATCACGCGGGAGTGGGGCGCAGATACGCAGTATTTT.

This clonotype was seen at least ten times. The chain is built from TRBV11-2 and TRBJ2-7; perhaps TRBD1 as D (6 bases). CDR3 size: 14 residues. V was pared by 1 base and J by 4 bases, with 11 bases between. The germline V gene encodes CDR1 SGHAT and CDR2 FQNNGV. The CDR3 region is CASSLARGRYEQYF. The CDR3 nucleotides are TGTGCCAGCAGCTTAGCCAGGGGTCGATACGAGCAGTACTTC.

This clonotype was seen more than once but under ten times. This chain uses TRBV29-1 with TRBJ2-5, with unresolved D. CDR1 is SQVTM and CDR2 is ANQGSEA in the germline V gene. Trimming removed 6 bases from V and 2 bases from J, with 10 bases in between. The CDR3 is 12 residues long. CDR3 amino acids: CSVTTLQETQYF. The DNA of the CDR3 is TGCAGCGTCACGACCCTTCAAGAGACCCAGTACTTC.

This clonotype has only a few counts. This chain joins TRBV7-2 and TRBJ2-7; TRBD2 agrees at 7 bases. Germline CDR1 SGHTA, CDR2 FQGNSA. V lost 10 bases, J lost 5 bases, and 14 bases stayed unmatched. This CDR3 contains 14 residues. CDR3 nucleotides: TGTGCCATCGACAAGGGAGGGCCTTGGGACGAGCAGTACTTC. Protein product: CAIDKGGPWDEQYF.

This clonotype was counted a few times. The V call is TRBV27, the J call TRBJ2-1; the D gene could be TRBD1 or TRBD2 (5 bases each). Germline-derived CDR1 and CDR2 are MNHEY and SMNVEV (reference sequence). The CDR3 sequence is 14 residues long. Trimming shortened V by 7 bases and J by 4 bases, and 14 bases separated the two germline ends. The CDR3, as DNA: TGTGCCAGCACCTGGAGAGGGGCGTACAATGAGCAGTTCTTC. Translation gives CASTWRGAYNEQFF.

The chain carries TRBV15 and TRBJ2-3; weak D call: TRBD2 (6 bases). Germline values: CDR1 LNHNV, CDR2 YYDKDF (reference sequence). V was shortened by 0 bases and J by 6 bases, with 19 bases between the two germline ends. This CDR3 is built from 17 residues. The CDR3 bases are TGTGCCACCAGCAGAGACCGGGGACCACAAGGAGGGGATACGCAGTATTTT. Translating it yields CATSRDRGPQGGDTQYF.

This clonotype was recorded a few times. V is TRBV29-1 and J is TRBJ2-3; TRBD1 is a possible D gene (8 bases). V was pared by 7 bases and J by 5 bases, with 19 bases between. CDR1 and CDR2 (germline): SQVTM, ANQGSEA. The CDR3 is 14 amino acids. For the CDR3, the DNA is TGCAGCGCTGGCCTGACAGGGGAGGGAGATACGCAGTATTTT. Translated, it gives CSAGLTGEGDTQYF.

This clonotype was recorded a few times. The chain joins TRBV6-6 to TRBJ2-2, with D hard to call. The germline V and J ends were trimmed by 0 bases and 3 bases, with 11 bases remaining between them. The CDR3 is made up of 16 amino acids. The V gene's germline CDR1 is MNHNY and CDR2 SVGAGI (reference sequence). CDR3 in DNA: TGTGCCAGCAGTTACTCGCCTCCCCCCGACACCGGGGAGCTGTTTTTT. It specifies CASSYSPPPDTGELFF.

The chain employs TRBV20-1 and TRBJ2-7, with D possibly matching TRBD2 (5 bases). V was trimmed by 5 bases and J by 4 bases, leaving 18 bases between them. CDR1 and CDR2 (germline): DFQATT, SNEGSKA (reference sequence). The CDR3 extends over 14 amino acids. The CDR3 coding sequence is TGCAGTGCTGGCGATAGCGTAAGAGCTTACGAGCAGTACTTC. Protein sequence: CSAGDSVRAYEQYF.

This clonotype was counted at least ten times. J is TRBJ2-7 and V is TRBV3-1; weak D call: TRBD1 (5 bases). CDR3 length: 14 residues. V shed 0 bases and J shed 5 bases, with 11 bases lying between them. In germline, CDR1 is LGHDT, CDR2 YNNKEL (reference sequence). CDR3 in DNA: TGTGCCAGCAGCCAAGAGGCAGGGTCCCACGAGCAGTACTTC. Protein product: CASSQEAGSHEQYF.

This clonotype came up a few times. The V call is TRBV9, the J call TRBJ2-2; D call uncertain. Trimming left V 3 bases short and J 7 bases short, with 19 bases between. Looked up from germline, CDR1 is SGDLS and CDR2 is YYNGEE. This CDR3 comprises 16 residues. In DNA form, the CDR3 reads TGTGCCAGCAGCGACTCGGGCCCTTCGAGGCTCGGGGAGCTGTTTTTT. Translating gives CASSDSGPSRLGELFF.

Details on this clonotype: One junction end does not reproduce the germline sequence, and a read error may be involved. The V and J genes are TRBV15 and TRBJ2-1, with D perhaps assigned TRBD1 or TRBD2 (5 bases each). The CDR3 runs 16 residues. Germline loops: CDR1 LNHNV, CDR2 YYDKDF (reference sequence). The CDR3 coding sequence is TGTGCCACCAGCAGAGGGTACGGGACGTACTACAATGAGCAGCTCTTC. Its translation is CATSRGYGTYYNEQLF.

This clonotype was observed at least ten times. This sequence joins TRBV20-1 and TRBJ2-7; D is possibly TRBD1 or TRBD2 (5 bases each). V dropped 6 bases and J dropped 6 bases, with 12 bases sitting between them. The CDR3 is 11 amino acids. In germline, CDR1 is DFQATT, CDR2 SNEGSKA (reference sequence). CDR3: CSARAAGEQYF. The DNA of the CDR3 is TGCAGTGCCAGGGCCGCGGGCGAGCAGTACTTC.

The V call is TRBV7-2, the J call TRBJ1-4; maybe TRBD1 (5 bases). V was trimmed by 0 bases and J by 1 base, leaving 9 bases between them. Germline lookup yields CDR1 SGHTA and CDR2 FQGNSA. The CDR3 consists of 16 residues. DNA for the CDR3: TGTGCCAGCAGCTTAGCCTGGGGGGTAACTAATGAAAAACTGTTTTTT. Its translation is CASSLAWGVTNEKLFF. The full variable domain, its missing parts supplied by reference TRBV7-2 and TRBJ1-4, is GAGVSQSPSNKVTEKGKDVELRCDPISGHTALYWYRQSLGQGLEFLIYFQGNSAPDKSGLPSDRFSAERTGGSVSTLTIQRTQQEDSAVYLCASSLAWGVTNEKLFFGSGTQLSVL.

This clonotype was detected ten times or more. The genes are TRBV7-2 and TRBJ2-2; possible D gene TRBD2, 6 bases. Trimming shortened V by 8 bases and J by 2 bases, and 15 bases separated the two germline ends. CDR1 is SGHTA, CDR2 FQGNSA, per germline. The CDR3 covers 15 residues. The CDR3 sequence: CASEGGTTNTGELFF. The CDR3 coding sequence is TGTGCCAGCGAAGGAGGGACCACCAACACCGGGGAGCTGTTTTTT.

In regard to this clonotype: One end of the junction varies from germline; a read error may be responsible. The V and J genes are TRBV3-1 and TRBJ2-3; possible D gene TRBD1, 5 bases. Germline V gene data show CDR1 as LGHDT and CDR2 as YNNKEL (reference sequence). CDR3 size: 14 residues. This CDR3 is CASTRALFTDTRYF. The CDR3 bases are TGTGCCAGCACCAGGGCTCTTTTCACAGATACGCGGTATTTT.

This clonotype appeared many times. This sequence joins TRBV11-2 and TRBJ1-1, with no clear D. V shed 4 bases and J shed 0 bases, with 6 bases lying between them. Germline-derived CDR1 and CDR2 are SGHAT and FQNNGV. This CDR3 spans 13 amino acids. This chain's CDR3 is CASSWYLNTEAFF. The CDR3 coding sequence is TGTGCCAGCAGCTGGTATTTGAACACTGAAGCTTTCTTT.

Comments on this clonotype: Just one base apart from a much larger clone, this may be a read error. The chain uses TRBV7-6 and TRBJ2-3; 7 nucleotides line up with TRBD1. The CDR3 contains 17 residues. Germline CDR1 SGHVS, CDR2 FNYEAQ. V lost 1 base to trimming and J lost 0 bases; unmatched junction nucleotides: 7. The CDR3 DNA is TGTGCCAGCAGCTTAGAGGGGGCAGAGCTTAGCACAGATACGCAGTATTTT. Translation: CASSLEGAELSTDTQYF.

There are a few counts of this clonotype. The chain is built from TRBV3-1 and TRBJ1-2, with 7 nucleotides matching TRBD1. Germline lookup yields CDR1 LGHDT and CDR2 YNNKEL (reference sequence). J gave up 4 bases and V 4 bases, and 9 bases lay outside the gene matches. The CDR3 runs to 15 residues. CDR3 in amino acids: CASSPQGTLGYGYTF. CDR3 nucleotides: TGTGCCAGCAGCCCACAGGGGACCCTCGGCTATGGCTACACCTTC.

This clonotype has at least ten counts. CDR3 coding DNA: TGTGCCAGCAGCGGAGGGATAGGAAAAAGCAATCAGCCCCAGCATTTT. It translates to CASSGGIGKSNQPQHF. The chain is built from TRBV28 and TRBJ1-5; no clear D gene. The CDR3 covers 16 residues. Germline CDR1 MDHEN, CDR2 SYDVKM. The germline V and J ends were trimmed by 6 bases and 1 base, with 16 bases remaining between them.

This clonotype was picked up many times. The chain recombines TRBV28 with TRBJ2-3, with TRBD1 as a possible D gene (6 bases). V was shortened by 1 base and J by 4 bases, with 21 bases between the two germline ends. There are 18 residues in the CDR3. Germline lookup yields CDR1 MDHEN and CDR2 SYDVKM. CDR3 in amino acids: CASSLSPGVGFVSDTQYF. CDR3 nucleotide sequence: TGTGCCAGCAGTTTATCTCCAGGGGTCGGCTTCGTCTCAGATACGCAGTATTTT.

This clonotype was counted at least ten times. This rearrangement joins TRBV7-8 to TRBJ2-7; TRBD1 is a possible D gene (5 bases). This CDR3 is 14 amino acids long. CDR1 and CDR2 from the germline V gene are SGHVS and FQNEAQ. V was trimmed by 4 bases and J by 2 bases, leaving 12 bases between them. The CDR3 sequence: CASSWGQETYEQYF. CDR3 DNA sequence: TGTGCCAGCAGCTGGGGCCAAGAAACCTACGAGCAGTACTTC.

This clonotype occurred many times. The chain links TRBV13 to TRBJ1-2; D uncertain. The CDR3 has 18 amino acids. Germline loops: CDR1 PRHDT, CDR2 FYEKMQ (reference sequence). With 2 bases removed from V and 6 bases from J, the gap between germline ends came to 25 bases. For the CDR3, the DNA is TGTGCCAGCAGCTTATTAGTCGATGGGGAACGACCAACCGATGGCTACACCTTC. This gives the protein CASSLLVDGERPTDGYTF.

The table lists this clonotype with a few counts. The CDR3 DNA sequence: TGCAGCGTTGAGCCCGACAACTCCTACGAGCAGTACTTC. Translation gives CSVEPDNSYEQYF. V is TRBV29-1 and J is TRBJ2-7; D is unresolved. The germline V and J ends were trimmed by 3 bases and 0 bases, with 9 bases remaining between them. The CDR3 consists of 13 residues. CDR1 and CDR2 (germline): SQVTM, ANQGSEA.

This clonotype was observed a handful of times. The chain couples TRBV7-9 to TRBJ2-7, with 7 bases fitting TRBD2. CDR3 length equals 13 residues. The V and J ends lost 4 bases and 3 bases, in that order; junction bases with no gene match: 3. Germline V gene data show CDR1 as SEHNR and CDR2 as FQNEAQ (reference sequence). The CDR3 protein is CASSSPGGYEQYF. The CDR3 DNA sequence: TGTGCCAGCAGCTCCCCGGGGGGCTACGAGCAGTACTTC.